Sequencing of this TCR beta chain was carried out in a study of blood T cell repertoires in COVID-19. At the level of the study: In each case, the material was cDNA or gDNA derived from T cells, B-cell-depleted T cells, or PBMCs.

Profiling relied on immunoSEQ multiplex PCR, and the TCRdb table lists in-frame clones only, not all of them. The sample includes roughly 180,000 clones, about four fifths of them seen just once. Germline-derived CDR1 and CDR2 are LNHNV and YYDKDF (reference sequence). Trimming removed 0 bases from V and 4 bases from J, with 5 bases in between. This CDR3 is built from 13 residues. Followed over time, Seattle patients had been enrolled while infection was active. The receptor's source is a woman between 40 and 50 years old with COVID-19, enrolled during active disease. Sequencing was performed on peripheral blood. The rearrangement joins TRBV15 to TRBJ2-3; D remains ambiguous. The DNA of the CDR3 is TGTGCCACCAGCAGAGATCAGGCAGATACGCAGTATTTT. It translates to CATSRDQADTQYF. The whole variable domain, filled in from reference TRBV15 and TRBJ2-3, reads DAMVIQNPRYQVTQFGKPVTLSCSQTLNHNVMYWYQQKSSQAPKLLFHYYDKDFNNEADTPDNFQSRRPNTSFCFLDIRSPGLGDTAMYLCATSRDQADTQYFGPGTRLTVL.